The 18 T cell receptor beta chains reported below all come from one sample, sequenced in a study of regulatory T cells in long-lasting Graves disease. Time point here: persistent/refractory GD, antithyroid drugs over 5 years with positive TRAb. From RNA extracted from PBMCs, the TCR library was made. CDR3 regions were amplified by Arm-PCR using iRepertoire HTBI primers to build TCR beta libraries. TCRdb used MiXCR to reprocess the multiplex PCR reads, holding one entry per CDR3 protein. The repertoire holds 390,000 or so distinct CDR3 sequences, with 20% to 25% as singletons. This specimen was peripheral blood mononuclear cells (PBMCs), taken when the disease was refractory, from a patient treated with antithyroid drugs. These receptors were collected from a woman aged 40-49 years with Graves disease.

This clonotype has ten or more counts. The CDR3 region is CASTLTGFSYEQYF. The CDR3 nucleotides are TGTGCCAGCACCCTGACAGGGTTCTCCTACGAGCAGTACTTC. This chain links TRBV28 with TRBJ2-7; 7 bases fit TRBD1. There are 14 residues in the CDR3. The trim removed 7 bases at V and 0 bases at J, leaving 6 bases unmatched. From germline, CDR1 is MDHEN and CDR2 SYDVKM.

This clonotype has a single count. The chain is built from TRBV4-1 and TRBJ2-1; 8 nucleotides match TRBD2. CDR1 MGHRA and CDR2 YSYEKL come from the germline V gene. Germline trimming cut 0 bases from V and 7 bases from J; bases unmatched to any gene: 11. CDR3 length equals 17 residues. Written as DNA, the CDR3 is TGCGCCAGCAGCCAAGATTTCGGCTCTAGCGGGTCAAATGAGCAGTTCTTC. This gives the protein CASSQDFGSSGSNEQFF.

The V gene is TRBV5-1, the J gene TRBJ2-1, with no clear D. CDR1 is SGHRS and CDR2 is YFSETQ in the germline V gene. The ends were cut back, 4 bases at V and 10 bases at J, with 15 bases in the middle. The CDR3 contains 13 residues. The CDR3 DNA sequence: TGCGCCAGCAGCATAGGCCAACAGAGAGAGCAGTTCTTC. Amino acids: CASSIGQQREQFF. The complete variable domain, with remaining parts taken from reference TRBV5-1 and TRBJ2-1, reads KAGVTQTPRYLIKTRGQQVTLSCSPISGHRSVSWYQQTPGQGLQFLFEYFSETQRNKGNFPGRFSGRQFSNSRSEMNVSTLELGDSALYLCASSIGQQREQFFGPGTRLTVL.

This clonotype was found a few times. The chain uses TRBV28 and TRBJ2-2; 9 bases map to TRBD1. The J segment lost 2 bases and the V segment lost 8 bases, leaving 6 bases of the junction unmatched. This CDR3 region has 15 residues. CDR1 and CDR2 (germline): MDHEN, SYDVKM. In nucleotides, the CDR3 is TGTGCCAGCTATCCGGGACAGGGTAACACCGGGGAGCTGTTTTTT. It specifies CASYPGQGNTGELFF.

This clonotype came up a few times. V is TRBV11-3 and J is TRBJ2-2, with 8 positions matching TRBD2. The CDR3 has 19 residues. The germline gives CDR1 SGHNT, CDR2 YENEEA. The V and J ends lost 0 bases and 1 base, in that order; junction bases with no gene match: 10. CDR3: CASSLDQALAVWNTGELFF. The CDR3 region has the DNA TGTGCCAGCAGCTTAGATCAGGCACTAGCGGTTTGGAACACCGGGGAGCTGTTTTTT.

This clonotype appeared a few times. This CDR3 is CASSRRRAGYEQYF. CDR3 sequence (DNA): TGTGCCAGCAGCAGACGGAGGGCGGGATACGAGCAGTACTTC. This chain uses TRBV7-9 with TRBJ2-7; D may be TRBD2 (6 bases). Germline V gives CDR1 SEHNR, CDR2 FQNEAQ (reference sequence). V was trimmed by 5 bases and J by 4 bases, leaving 15 bases between them. The CDR3 length is 14 residues.

J is TRBJ2-7 and V is TRBV7-9, with D perhaps TRBD2 (6 bases). This CDR3 has 15 amino acids. With 5 bases removed from V and 2 bases from J, the gap between germline ends came to 16 bases. The germline V gene encodes CDR1 SEHNR and CDR2 FQNEAQ (reference sequence). CDR3 DNA sequence: TGTGCCAGCAGCCGGAATAGCGGCTCGACCTACGAGCAGTACTTC. It codes for CASSRNSGSTYEQYF.

This chain uses TRBV7-7 with TRBJ1-6, with 7 bases that match TRBD1. CDR3 length: 14 residues. CDR1 is SSHAT and CDR2 is FNYEAQ in the germline V gene (reference sequence). The CDR3 bases are TGTGCTCAGAGGGGGCCAAATTATAATTCACCCCTCCACTTT. Its translation is CAQRGPNYNSPLHF.

A few counts support this clonotype. The chain joins TRBV20-1 to TRBJ1-5; D remains ambiguous. The germline CDR1 and CDR2 sequences are DFQATT and SNEGSKA (reference sequence). The V and J ends lost 0 bases and 1 base respectively, with 10 bases between them. The CDR3 has 15 amino acids. In nucleotides, the CDR3 is TGCAGTGCTAGAGATTCCAGAGGGAGCAATCAGCCCCAGCATTTT. Its translation: CSARDSRGSNQPQHF.

This clonotype was detected many times. The chain has TRBV9 and TRBJ2-7; D possibly uses TRBD1 or TRBD2 (5 bases each). The CDR3 is 15 amino acids. The V end lost 3 bases, the J end lost 6 bases, and 19 bases lay between the germline ends. Germline V gene lookup returns CDR1 SGDLS and CDR2 YYNGEE. The CDR3, as DNA: TGTGCCAGCAGCGCCCCCGGGACCTCGTCGGGCGAGCAGTACTTC. Its protein is CASSAPGTSSGEQYF.

This clonotype has a count of ten or more. This chain connects TRBV20-1 to TRBJ2-7; tentative D call: TRBD2 (5 bases). This CDR3 comprises 14 residues. CDR1 DFQATT and CDR2 SNEGSKA come from the germline V gene (reference sequence). The ends were cut back, 0 bases at V and 2 bases at J, with 11 bases in the middle. The CDR3 coding sequence is TGCAGTGCTAGAGATTGGCTAGCCCCCTACGAGCAGTACTTC. The encoded protein is CSARDWLAPYEQYF.

This clonotype came up a few times. The chain is built from TRBV4-1 and TRBJ1-6, with unresolved D. Deletions cut 3 bases from V and 7 bases from J, with 7 bases between. This CDR3 is built from 13 residues. Germline CDR1 and CDR2: MGHRA and YSYEKL. The CDR3 here is CASSQIQNSPLHF. As DNA, the CDR3 is TGCGCCAGCAGCCAGATTCAAAATTCACCCCTCCACTTT.

The J gene is TRBJ2-7, the V gene TRBV9; D unresolved. V lost 0 bases to trimming and J lost 4 bases, with 5 bases between them. The CDR3 covers 12 residues. The germline V gene has CDR1 SGDLS and CDR2 YYNGEE. CDR3 DNA sequence: TGTGCCAGCAGCGTAGATGGGTACGAGCAGTACTTC. As protein: CASSVDGYEQYF.

This rearrangement joins TRBV20-1 to TRBJ2-7; maybe TRBD2 (6 bases). The CDR3 sequence is 12 residues long. Germline CDR1 DFQATT, CDR2 SNEGSKA (reference sequence). Trimming left V 4 bases short and J 9 bases short, with 16 bases between. CDR3 coding DNA: TGCAGTGCTAAAAGGGTGCGGGGCGGGCAGTACTTC. This sequence encodes CSAKRVRGGQYF.

The V call is TRBV28, the J call TRBJ2-3; the match to TRBD1 covers 9 bases. With 5 bases clipped from V and 3 bases from J, the junction kept 3 bases outside the gene matches. Germline V gene sequence: CDR1 MDHEN, CDR2 SYDVKM. The CDR3 runs to 14 residues. CDR3 coding DNA: TGTGCCAGCAGTACGGGACAGGGAACAGATACGCAGTATTTT. Translation gives CASSTGQGTDTQYF.

The gene calls are TRBV15 and TRBJ1-1; D is perhaps TRBD1 (5 bases). This CDR3 has 18 amino acids. Trimming removed 0 bases at V and 0 bases at J, with 17 bases between. CDR1 and CDR2 (germline): LNHNV, YYDKDF (reference sequence). The CDR3 DNA reads TGTGCCACCAGCAGAGATCGGGGGATTGGGCCCCTGAACACTGAAGCTTTCTTT. The encoded protein is CATSRDRGIGPLNTEAFF.

Comments on this clonotype: This could be a read error, since a much larger clone is one nucleotide away. The rearrangement joins TRBV29-1 to TRBJ1-1, with D perhaps TRBD1 (5 bases). Germline assignment: CDR1 SQVTM and CDR2 ANQGSEA. V was pared by 4 bases and J by 1 base, with 10 bases between. The length of the CDR3 is 13 residues. For the CDR3, the DNA is TGCAGCGTTGTCTCAGGACAGAACACTGAAGCTTTCTTT. It specifies CSVVSGQNTEAFF.

This clonotype was counted only a few times. V is TRBV6-5 and J is TRBJ2-2; no reliable D call. Germline CDR1 reads MNHEY; CDR2 reads SVGAGI. The V and J ends lost 3 bases and 8 bases respectively, with 22 bases between them. This CDR3 contains 17 residues. This chain's CDR3 is CASSYGSPGPVSGELFF. The CDR3 coding sequence is TGTGCCAGCAGTTATGGTTCCCCCGGCCCTGTGTCGGGGGAGCTGTTTTTT.